One and the same sample provided the 26 T cell receptor beta chains below, sequenced in a study of shared clonotypes between healthy human individuals. Here immunoSEQ multiplex PCR was the method, and the copy in TCRdb shows in-frame clones only, minus some. The sample lists millions of clones; 90% to 95% were seen once. The sequencing input was naive CD4+ T cells sorted from blood. Subset indicated: CD45RA+ positively selected. These receptors originate from a man aged 18 to 30 in good health.

This rearrangement joins TRBV6-5 to TRBJ2-7; D unresolved. Germline CDR1 reads MNHEY; CDR2 reads SVGAGI. CDR3 length: 13 amino acids. Trimming shortened V by 0 bases and J by 7 bases, and 10 bases separated the two germline ends. This CDR3 is CASSYSGHVEQYF. CDR3 nucleotides: TGTGCCAGCAGTTACTCGGGCCACGTGGAGCAGTACTTC.

This rearrangement joins TRBV6-1 to TRBJ2-7; D is ambiguous. Per germline, CDR1 MNHNS and CDR2 SASEGT. The CDR3 has 14 residues. V gave up 3 bases and J gave up 3 bases, with 12 bases separating them. The CDR3 is CASSDSADDYEQYF. The DNA of the CDR3 is TGTGCCAGCAGTGATTCTGCAGATGACTACGAGCAGTACTTC.

The chain is built from TRBV6-6 and TRBJ2-5; 10 positions agree with TRBD2. CDR3 size: 16 residues. With V trimmed by 10 bases and J by 8 bases, 19 bases remained unmatched. The germline V gene encodes CDR1 MNHNY and CDR2 SVGAGI (reference sequence). CDR3 bases: TGTGCCATAGCAGTGATTACTAGCGGGATCAAAGTCACCCAGTACTTC. As protein: CAIAVITSGIKVTQYF.

A note on this clone: The same CDR3 can be traced to other DNA sequences in this sample. V gene TRBV5-1 combines with J gene TRBJ1-2; 7 nucleotides match TRBD1. Germline assignment: CDR1 SGHRS and CDR2 YFSETQ. The junction had 7 bases not matched to a gene; V was cut back by 4 bases and J by 7 bases. The CDR3 contains 13 residues. The CDR3 region has the DNA TGCGCCAGCAGCCTTAGACAGGGAAGTGGCTACACCTTC. Its protein product is CASSLRQGSGYTF.

In DNA, the CDR3 is TGTGCCAGCAGTTCAAACAGCGGGGGGGCGTGGAATGAGCAGTTCTTC. Amino acid sequence: CASSSNSGGAWNEQFF. The rearrangement joins TRBV28 to TRBJ2-1; 10 bases match TRBD2. CDR1 is MDHEN, CDR2 SYDVKM, per germline. Trimming cost V 4 bases and J 7 bases; bases outside gene matches: 10. The CDR3 runs 16 residues.

The CDR3, as DNA: TGTGCCAGCAGCTTAGGGGGAGAACATTCCTATGGCTACACCTTC. The encoded protein is CASSLGGEHSYGYTF. The chain uses TRBV7-9 and TRBJ1-2, with unresolved D. The CDR3 length is 15 residues. Germline V gives CDR1 SEHNR, CDR2 FQNEAQ (reference sequence). V lost 1 base, J lost 4 bases, and 13 bases lay in between.

V is TRBV6-5 and J is TRBJ2-2; D might be TRBD1 (5 bases). Trimming left V 0 bases short and J 6 bases short, with 8 bases between. This CDR3 comprises 14 residues. Germline values: CDR1 MNHEY, CDR2 SVGAGI. DNA for the CDR3: TGTGCCAGCAGTTACTCTACAGGACCCGGGGAGCTGTTTTTT. Residues: CASSYSTGPGELFF.

The rearrangement uses TRBV11-2 and TRBJ2-5; TRBD2 matches at 9 bases. The junction had 6 bases not matched to a gene; V was cut back by 5 bases and J by 2 bases. Germline lookup yields CDR1 SGHAT and CDR2 FQNNGV. The CDR3 runs to 15 residues. CDR3: CASSLSGRQQETQYF. CDR3 coding DNA: TGTGCCAGCAGCCTAAGCGGGAGGCAACAAGAGACCCAGTACTTC.

J is TRBJ1-4 and V is TRBV5-6; the D is unclear. The V gene's germline CDR1 is SGHDT and CDR2 YYEEEE. Trimming removed 4 bases at V and 4 bases at J, with 23 bases between. This CDR3 has 18 residues. The DNA for the CDR3 is TGTGCCAGCAGCCACTTCCGTGTGGCGGGAGCGGTTAATGAAAAACTGTTTTTT. This gives the protein CASSHFRVAGAVNEKLFF.

The chain joins TRBV9 to TRBJ1-1, with 7 bases aligning to TRBD1. In germline, CDR1 is SGDLS, CDR2 YYNGEE. The length of the CDR3 is 13 residues. Germline trimming cut 0 bases from V and 12 bases from J; bases unmatched to any gene: 8. The CDR3 DNA reads as TGTGCCAGCAGCGTAGTAACAGGGGAGGGTACTTTCTTT. It is translated as CASSVVTGEGTFF.

The chain employs TRBV5-6 and TRBJ1-2; 8 nucleotides line up with TRBD1. Germline assignment: CDR1 SGHDT and CDR2 YYEEEE. V shed 4 bases and J 4 bases; nucleotides not matched to a gene: 9. The CDR3 extends over 15 amino acids. The CDR3 loop is CASSVDRAEVYGYTF. For the CDR3, the DNA is TGTGCCAGCAGCGTGGACAGGGCTGAGGTCTATGGCTACACCTTC.

The chain carries TRBV4-3 and TRBJ2-7; D remains unclear. Between the trimmed V and J ends, which lost 8 bases and 5 bases, there was a span of 16 bases. Germline values: CDR1 LGHNA, CDR2 YSLEER. The length of the CDR3 is 13 residues. The CDR3 sequence: CASEERLPDEQYF. The CDR3 DNA sequence: TGCGCCAGCGAGGAACGACTGCCGGACGAGCAGTACTTC.

The chain combines TRBV2 with TRBJ2-2, with D tentatively TRBD1 (6 bases). CDR3 size: 15 residues. Trimming pared 3 bases from V and 5 bases from J, leaving 13 bases between. Germline V CDR1 and CDR2: SNHLY, FYNNEI. CDR3 bases: TGTGCCAGCAGTGACTGGCAGGGGACGACCGGGGAGCTGTTTTTT. It yields the protein CASSDWQGTTGELFF.

V and J are TRBV7-9 and TRBJ2-1; 9 bases match TRBD2. With 0 bases clipped from V and 12 bases from J, the junction kept 6 bases outside the gene matches. The CDR3 runs 14 residues. Germline-derived CDR1 and CDR2 are SEHNR and FQNEAQ (reference sequence). The CDR3 DNA reads TGTGCCAGCAGCTTAGCGGCTAGCGGGACATGGCAGTTCTTC. It specifies CASSLAASGTWQFF. Using reference TRBV7-9 and TRBJ2-1 for the parts outside the CDR3, the full variable domain is DTGVSQNPRHKITKRGQNVTFRCDPISEHNRLYWYRQTLGQGPEFLTYFQNEAQLEKSRLLSDRFSAERPKGSFSTLEIQRTEQGDSAMYLCASSLAASGTWQFFGPGTRLTVL.

V usage is TRBV7-9 and J usage is TRBJ2-3; no reliable D call. The CDR3 spans 16 residues. The germline gives CDR1 SEHNR, CDR2 FQNEAQ (reference sequence). V shed 1 base and J shed 0 bases, with 11 bases lying between them. The CDR3 DNA is TGTGCCAGCAGCTTAGTGGTAGTGGGGAGCACAGATACGCAGTATTTT. Amino acid sequence: CASSLVVVGSTDTQYF.

The chain links TRBV5-1 to TRBJ2-3; 7 nucleotides agree with TRBD2. With V trimmed by 0 bases and J by 3 bases, 7 bases remained unmatched. This CDR3 spans 16 amino acids. Per the germline V gene, CDR1 is SGHRS and CDR2 is YFSETQ. CDR3 amino acids: CASSLAAQGGTDTQYF. DNA of the CDR3: TGCGCCAGCAGCTTGGCCGCTCAGGGAGGGACAGATACGCAGTATTTT.

The chain combines TRBV6-6 with TRBJ2-5, with a tentative D call TRBD1 (6 bases). The CDR3 runs to 12 residues. The V end lost 8 bases, the J end lost 4 bases, and 11 bases lay between the germline ends. Germline V gene sequence: CDR1 MNHNY, CDR2 SVGAGI (reference sequence). The CDR3 loop reads CASWRGGETQYF. CDR3 bases: TGTGCCAGCTGGAGAGGGGGAGAGACCCAGTACTTC.

The V call is TRBV6-5, the J call TRBJ2-1; 7 nucleotides line up with TRBD2. V shed 4 bases and J 8 bases; nucleotides not matched to a gene: 11. The CDR3 consists of 15 residues. In germline, CDR1 is MNHEY, CDR2 SVGAGI. For the CDR3, the DNA is TGTGCCAGCAGTTCCCCTGGACTAGGCGCGCATGAGCAGTTCTTC. Protein product: CASSSPGLGAHEQFF.

The chain has TRBV6-5 and TRBJ2-7, with 8 bases aligning to TRBD1. This CDR3 contains 15 residues. Germline V lookup: CDR1 MNHEY, CDR2 SVGAGI. V shed 4 bases and J 9 bases; nucleotides not matched to a gene: 14. The CDR3 region is CASSSTGQGVSGQYF. CDR3 coding DNA: TGTGCCAGCAGTTCGACCGGACAGGGTGTGAGCGGGCAGTACTTC.

This chain links TRBV6-1 with TRBJ1-4, with a tentative D call TRBD1 (5 bases). The V and J ends lost 8 bases and 8 bases respectively, with 15 bases between them. Germline CDR1 MNHNS, CDR2 SASEGT. The CDR3 has 13 residues. For the CDR3, the DNA is TGTGCCAGCTGGGGACGTCTTTGGGAAAAACTGTTTTTT. This codes for CASWGRLWEKLFF.

The V and J genes are TRBV2 and TRBJ2-7, with 11 positions matching TRBD2. From germline, CDR1 is SNHLY and CDR2 FYNNEI. The CDR3 has 16 residues. V lost 0 bases, J lost 2 bases, and 3 bases stayed unmatched. As DNA, the CDR3 is TGTGCCAGCAGTGAAGCGGTGACTAGCGGGGCCTACGAGCAGTACTTC. Residues: CASSEAVTSGAYEQYF.

To note about this clone: Different DNA sequences within this sample yield the same CDR3. This chain links TRBV30 with TRBJ2-5; D not resolved. Trimming stripped 1 base from V and 2 bases from J, with 2 bases between. The CDR3 runs to 11 residues. The germline gives CDR1 GTSNPN, CDR2 SVGIG (reference sequence). The CDR3 nucleotides are TGTGCCTGGAGTGGACAAGAGACCCAGTACTTC. It yields the protein CAWSGQETQYF.

This sequence joins TRBV6-5 and TRBJ2-3; no firm D call. The CDR3 loop spans 13 amino acids. From germline, CDR1 is MNHEY and CDR2 SVGAGI. Trimming pared 7 bases from V and 1 base from J, leaving 9 bases between. The CDR3 nucleotides are TGTGCCAGCAATTCGGCTGGCACAGATACGCAGTATTTT. It codes for CASNSAGTDTQYF.

This chain links TRBV15 with TRBJ2-2; no firm D call. The CDR3 covers 15 residues. Germline-derived CDR1 and CDR2 are LNHNV and YYDKDF (reference sequence). V lost 1 base to trimming and J lost 4 bases, with 10 bases between them. The CDR3 nucleotides read TGTGCCACCAGCAGAGCACAGCTATCCACCGGGGAGCTGTTTTTT. Its protein is CATSRAQLSTGELFF.

On this clone: The identical CDR3 is also encoded by other nucleotide sequences in the sample. The chain joins TRBV19 to TRBJ2-7; TRBD1 might be the D (5 bases). Trimming removed 3 bases at V and 4 bases at J, with 13 bases between. Per germline, CDR1 LNHDA and CDR2 SQIVND (reference sequence). This CDR3 is built from 14 residues. CDR3 region: CASSMSRASYEQYF. CDR3 sequence (DNA): TGTGCCAGTAGTATGTCCAGGGCATCATACGAGCAGTACTTC.

The chain employs TRBV5-1 and TRBJ2-5; D is possibly TRBD1 (5 bases). Germline-derived CDR1 and CDR2 are SGHRS and YFSETQ. V gave up 1 base and J gave up 2 bases, with 15 bases separating them. The CDR3 is made up of 16 amino acids. Here the CDR3 DNA reads TGCGCCAGCAGCTTGAGTCAGGGTGGGAAACAAGAGACCCAGTACTTC. Amino acids: CASSLSQGGKQETQYF.